This TCR beta chain was sequenced in a study of blood T cell repertoires in COVID-19. Study summary: The samples span acute and convalescent COVID-19 from the United States, Italy and Spain. PBMCs, B-cell-depleted T cells, or T cells were the source of the cDNA or gDNA that made up the material.

The CDR3 has 16 amino acids. V was pared by 1 base and J by 1 base, with 3 bases of the junction left unmatched. Germline assignment: CDR1 SGHTA and CDR2 FQGTGA. Measured with immunoSEQ multiplex PCR; TCRdb has only the in-frame clones, and not every one. Counted here are 150,000 to 200,000 clones, 87% occurring once; the ten biggest clones make up roughly an eighth. The V and J genes are TRBV7-3 and TRBJ2-2, with 7 bases that match TRBD2. The TCR was taken from an older woman with COVID-19, enrolled during active disease. Sequencing was carried out using peripheral blood. The DNA for the CDR3 is TGTGCCAGCAGCTTAATGGCTAGCGGGAACACCGGGGAGCTGTTTTTT. As protein: CASSLMASGNTGELFF.